Below, 17 T cell receptor beta chains from the same sample are listed, as sequenced in a study of OX40 agonist ivuxolimab in advanced cancers. Method: immunoSEQ multiplex PCR; TCRdb's copy keeps in-frame clones and lacks some. There are around 80,000 clones in the sample; about nine tenths occur only once, and around 0.19% lies in the top ten. Here the sequenced sample was CD4+ or CD8+ T cells sorted from blood, taken in a trial of the OX40 agonist ivuxolimab. These receptors were obtained from an adult with an advanced solid tumor such as melanoma, head and neck, liver or kidney cancer.

The J gene is TRBJ1-1, the V gene TRBV28; 9 nucleotides line up with TRBD1. The germline gives CDR1 MDHEN, CDR2 SYDVKM. CDR3 length: 13 residues. The junction had 9 bases not matched to a gene; V was cut back by 6 bases and J by 10 bases. CDR3 in amino acids: CASSPRDRVRAFF. CDR3 bases: TGTGCCAGCAGCCCCCGGGACAGGGTAAGAGCTTTCTTT.

V gene TRBV5-5 combines with J gene TRBJ2-1; D uncertain. Trimming took 2 bases from V and 8 from J, leaving 20 bases between them. This CDR3 is built from 16 residues. The germline V gene encodes CDR1 SGHKS and CDR2 YYEKEE (reference sequence). The CDR3, as DNA: TGTGCCAGCAGCTTTCTTCTGAGCCGAGTACATTATGAGCAGTTCTTC. Encoded protein: CASSFLLSRVHYEQFF.

The genes are TRBV4-2 and TRBJ1-1, with TRBD1 matching 9 bases. In germline, CDR1 is LGHNA, CDR2 YNFKEQ. The CDR3 runs to 15 residues. Losses at the gene ends were 1 base for V and 5 bases for J; bases not matched to a gene: 5. The CDR3 spells CASSQATGGRTEAFF. The DNA of the CDR3 is TGTGCCAGCAGCCAAGCAACAGGGGGCAGGACTGAAGCTTTCTTT.

The genes are TRBV29-1 and TRBJ2-3; TRBD2 aligns across 7 bases. The V and J ends lost 5 bases and 7 bases, in that order; junction bases with no gene match: 12. Germline V CDR1 and CDR2: SQVTM, ANQGSEA. The CDR3 is made up of 14 amino acids. In DNA form, the CDR3 reads TGCAGCGTTTCTACTTCTACGGGGGGTCATACGCAGTATTTT. Amino acid sequence: CSVSTSTGGHTQYF.

J is TRBJ2-1 and V is TRBV19; D call uncertain. The ends were cut back, 1 base at V and 1 base at J, with 11 bases in the middle. The CDR3 runs to 16 residues. Germline V CDR1 and CDR2: LNHDA, SQIVND (reference sequence). The chain's CDR3 is CASSIAWRGSYNEQFF. Here the CDR3 DNA reads TGTGCCAGTAGTATAGCCTGGCGCGGATCCTACAATGAGCAGTTCTTC.

V usage is TRBV19 and J usage is TRBJ1-1; D is uncertain. Trimming pared 5 bases from V and 0 bases from J, leaving 13 bases between. This CDR3 has 15 amino acids. Germline V gene data show CDR1 as LNHDA and CDR2 as SQIVND (reference sequence). In DNA, the CDR3 is TGTGCCAGTAGTCCCCGAGGCAGTTTGAACACTGAAGCTTTCTTT. The encoded protein is CASSPRGSLNTEAFF.

The V and J genes are TRBV7-8 and TRBJ2-7, with TRBD1 as a possible D gene (5 bases). Trimming removed 3 bases from V and 5 bases from J, with 17 bases in between. In germline, CDR1 is SGHVS, CDR2 FQNEAQ. This CDR3 has 15 amino acids. The CDR3 here is CASSLRLREWHEQYF. The CDR3 DNA is TGTGCCAGCAGCTTGAGGCTCAGGGAATGGCACGAGCAGTACTTC.

The V gene is TRBV10-1, the J gene TRBJ2-5; the D is unclear. V was shortened by 3 bases and J by 0 bases, with 8 bases between the two germline ends. Germline V gives CDR1 WNHNN, CDR2 SYGVQD (reference sequence). The CDR3 spans 14 residues. CDR3 region: CASSDNLHQETQYF. The CDR3 DNA follows: TGCGCCAGCAGTGATAACCTCCACCAAGAGACCCAGTACTTC.

The chain carries TRBV27 and TRBJ1-4, with 12 bases aligning to TRBD1. Losses at the gene ends were 5 bases for V and 8 bases for J; bases not matched to a gene: 9. Germline CDR1 MNHEY, CDR2 SMNVEV (reference sequence). The CDR3 covers 16 residues. The CDR3 nucleotides are TGTGCCAGCAGTCCGGGAACGGGACAGGGGGCGGAAAAACTGTTTTTT. It translates to CASSPGTGQGAEKLFF.

The chain links TRBV6-1 to TRBJ2-3; a weak D match, TRBD2 (5 bases). V lost 5 bases and J lost 7, with 19 bases in between. This CDR3 comprises 15 residues. Germline V gene lookup returns CDR1 MNHNS and CDR2 SASEGT. CDR3 in DNA: TGTGCCAGCAGTCCCCTGACTATACAAGTTAATACGCAGTATTTT. Translating gives CASSPLTIQVNTQYF.

This chain uses TRBV19 with TRBJ2-7; D gene unclear. The CDR3 sequence is 15 residues long. Trimming removed 3 bases from V and 5 bases from J, with 17 bases in between. Per germline, CDR1 LNHDA and CDR2 SQIVND (reference sequence). CDR3 sequence (DNA): TGTGCCAGTAGTATGGCATCCGGGTTTGGAGACGAGCAGTACTTC. This codes for CASSMASGFGDEQYF.

V and J are TRBV5-1 and TRBJ1-3, with D unclear. Trimming stripped 1 base from V and 4 bases from J, with 3 bases between. The germline CDR1 and CDR2 sequences are SGHRS and YFSETQ. This CDR3 has 12 residues. The CDR3, as DNA: TGCGCCAGCAGCTTGAGGGGAAACACCATATATTTT. Its protein product is CASSLRGNTIYF.

Written as DNA, the CDR3 is TGTGCCAGCAGCTGGAGGGGCAGCCTCGTTTCCTACGAGCAGTACTTC. Protein: CASSWRGSLVSYEQYF. The J gene is TRBJ2-7, the V gene TRBV5-4; TRBD2 might be the D (6 bases). This CDR3 has 16 amino acids. V was cut by 3 bases and J by 1 base, with 17 bases left in between. Per germline, CDR1 SGHNT and CDR2 YYREEE (reference sequence).

The rearrangement joins TRBV29-1 to TRBJ1-1; unclear D gene. The CDR3 has 11 amino acids. The germline V gene encodes CDR1 SQVTM and CDR2 ANQGSEA. The germline V and J ends were trimmed by 7 bases and 0 bases, with 6 bases remaining between them. The CDR3 nucleotides read TGCAGCGCTACAATGAACACTGAAGCTTTCTTT. Protein sequence: CSATMNTEAFF.

The rearrangement uses TRBV29-1 and TRBJ1-2; D call uncertain. CDR1 SQVTM and CDR2 ANQGSEA come from the germline V gene. V was trimmed by 7 bases and J by 2 bases, leaving 14 bases between them. The CDR3 runs to 13 residues. In DNA, the CDR3 is TGCAGCGCCTCCCTTAAAACGAACTATGGCTACACCTTC. It encodes CSASLKTNYGYTF.

V gene TRBV7-2 combines with J gene TRBJ2-1; 8 bases are a match to TRBD2. This CDR3 region has 16 residues. The junction had 6 bases not matched to a gene; V was cut back by 1 base and J by 4 bases. CDR1 and CDR2 from the germline V gene are SGHTA and FQGNSA. CDR3 region: CASSLDGGGWYNEQFF. DNA of the CDR3: TGTGCCAGCAGCTTAGATGGCGGGGGGTGGTACAATGAGCAGTTCTTC.

V usage is TRBV5-1 and J usage is TRBJ1-3, with D unresolved. Trimming shortened V by 6 bases and J by 1 base, and 5 bases separated the two germline ends. Germline V gene lookup returns CDR1 SGHRS and CDR2 YFSETQ. There are 12 residues in the CDR3. CDR3 in amino acids: CASTGSGNTIYF. The CDR3 DNA reads as TGCGCCAGCACTGGGTCTGGAAACACCATATATTTT.